The 9 T cell receptor beta chains below come from one sample, sequenced in a study of blood T cell repertoires in COVID-19. Only in-frame clones appear in the TCRdb table, and some are missing; sequencing was by immunoSEQ multiplex PCR. The table has about 77,000 clones, 75% to 85% seen once; the top ten hold 4% to 6%. The sample taken for sequencing was peripheral blood. The source is a woman in her 70s with acute or convalescent COVID-19.

The chain has TRBV19 and TRBJ2-5; TRBD2 matches at 7 bases. From germline, CDR1 is LNHDA and CDR2 SQIVND (reference sequence). The V gene end was trimmed by 3 bases and the J gene end by 1 base; junction bases not matched to a gene: 8. The CDR3 length is 16 residues. Written as DNA, the CDR3 is TGTGCCAGTAGTATTGGTGAGCGGGGACTCCAAGAGACCCAGTACTTC. This gives the protein CASSIGERGLQETQYF.

V and J are TRBV3-1 (or the pseudogene TRBV3-2) and TRBJ2-5; 9 positions agree with TRBD2. Germline-derived CDR1 and CDR2 are LGHDT and YNNKEL (reference sequence). After removal of 4 bases from V and 7 bases from J, the junction contained 10 bases not matched to a gene. The CDR3 is 15 residues long. The CDR3 DNA reads as TGTGCCAGCAGCCCGAGAGCGGGGGGCCCTTTGACCCAGTACTTC. It translates to CASSPRAGGPLTQYF.

CDR3: CASSIDPRKVGGSSSYNEQFF. The CDR3, as DNA: TGTGCCAGTAGTATAGATCCCCGGAAAGTCGGGGGGTCCAGCTCCTACAATGAGCAGTTCTTC. V gene TRBV19 combines with J gene TRBJ2-1; 7 nucleotides match TRBD2. Germline CDR1 and CDR2: LNHDA and SQIVND (reference sequence). V was pared by 0 bases and J by 0 bases, with 17 bases of the junction left unmatched. The length of the CDR3 is 21 residues.

V and J are TRBV12-5 and TRBJ1-2; no firm D call. In germline, CDR1 is LGHNT, CDR2 FRNRAP. The CDR3 runs 12 residues. V shed 6 bases and J shed 6 bases, with 11 bases lying between them. The CDR3 loop is CASGSYGHGYTF. In DNA form, the CDR3 reads TGTGCTAGTGGCTCTTATGGGCATGGCTACACCTTC. Full variable domain (outside the CDR3, taken from reference TRBV12-5 and TRBJ1-2): DARVTQTPRHKVTEMGQEVTMRCQPILGHNTVFWYRQTMMQGLELLAYFRNRAPLDDSGMPKDRFSAEMPDATLATLKIQPSEPRDSAVYFCASGSYGHGYTFGSGTRLTVV.

This chain connects TRBV4-1 to TRBJ2-3, with TRBD2 matching over 8 bases. CDR1 and CDR2 (germline): MGHRA, YSYEKL. CDR3 length: 15 amino acids. After removal of 1 base from V and 5 bases from J, the junction contained 5 bases not matched to a gene. The CDR3 spells CASSQAGGPGDTQYF. The CDR3 DNA is TGCGCCAGCAGCCAAGCGGGGGGGCCGGGAGATACGCAGTATTTT.

The V gene is TRBV5-1, the J gene TRBJ2-5; 9 bases align to TRBD2. Germline V gene data show CDR1 as SGHRS and CDR2 as YFSETQ. Unmatched junction bases numbered 3, after V lost 1 base and J lost 2 bases. The CDR3 loop spans 15 amino acids. The CDR3 DNA reads as TGCGCCAGCAGCTTGAGTAGCGGGGGACAAGAGACCCAGTACTTC. Its translation: CASSLSSGGQETQYF.

In its sample, this clone was seen once. This chain uses TRBV4-3 with TRBJ2-3, with TRBD2 matching over 13 bases. The CDR3 totals 17 residues. J was trimmed by 6 bases and V by 0 bases; bases with no gene match: 6. CDR1 and CDR2 (germline): LGHNA, YSLEER. The CDR3 nucleotides read TGCGCCAGCAGCCAAGATCGACTAGCGGGGGGAGGTGATACGCAGTATTTT. Residues: CASSQDRLAGGGDTQYF.

This clone was detected only a few times. V and J are TRBV10-3 and TRBJ1-2; 8 positions match TRBD1. V was pared by 11 bases and J by 4 bases, with 3 bases of the junction left unmatched. Germline V gene lookup returns CDR1 ENHRY and CDR2 SYGVKD. The CDR3 sequence is 11 residues long. In DNA form, the CDR3 reads TGTGCCTTAGGACAGGGCTATGGCTACACCTTC. Its protein product is CALGQGYGYTF.

The chain joins TRBV19 to TRBJ1-5; D not certain. Germline V gene lookup returns CDR1 LNHDA and CDR2 SQIVND (reference sequence). The CDR3 extends over 15 amino acids. With 3 bases removed from V and 0 bases from J, the gap between germline ends came to 9 bases. Here the CDR3 DNA reads TGTGCCAGTAGTATGGAGGATTATAGCAATCAGCCCCAGCATTTT. Its protein is CASSMEDYSNQPQHF.